This is a list of T cell receptor beta chains from one sample in a study of identical twins. MiXCR, run by TCRdb on the 5' RACE reads, gives a single entry per CDR3 protein. The sample includes about 690,000 distinct CDR3 sequences, 5.5% to 7.5% of them seen just once. What was sequenced was naive T cells sorted from blood. The receptors were gathered from a man between 18 and 35 years old in good health. The CDR3 runs from the conserved cysteine through the conserved F or W. Each record gives: clone size, J gene, V gene, D gene, CDR3 DNA, CDR3 protein. D genes are given only for firm matches. The size of a clone is reported for some rows only, either as once, few or many, or as a class for expanded clones.

many TRBJ2-3 TRBV12-3/TRBV12-4 NA TGTGCCAGCATGCAGTCCACAGATACGCAGTATTTT CASMQSTDTQYF
NA TRBJ2-3 TRBV20-1 NA TGCAGTGCTAGACCTATTTCGGCGGGCAGCACAGATACGCAGTATTTT CSARPISAGSTDTQYF
many TRBJ2-1 TRBV5-1 NA TGCGCCAGCACCTACTTAGGTGCTGGGGAGATCTACAATGAGCAGTTCTTC CASTYLGAGEIYNEQFF
many TRBJ2-3 TRBV3-1 NA TGTGCCAGCAGCTCCTATACCGGGACTCTTTTTGGTACGCAGTATTTT CASSSYTGTLFGTQYF
NA TRBJ2-1 TRBV5-1 NA TGCGCCAGCAGCTTGGCGGACGTCTCCTACAATGAGCAGTTCTTC CASSLADVSYNEQFF
NA TRBJ2-1 TRBV29-1 NA TGCAGCGTTGGGGGGCGGGACTACTACAATGAGCAGTTCTTC CSVGGRDYYNEQFF
NA TRBJ1-3 TRBV4-2 NA TGTGCCAGCAGCCAGGGGGCAGGGAACTCTGGAAACACCATATATTTT CASSQGAGNSGNTIYF
many TRBJ1-1 TRBV29-1 NA TGCAGCGCTCGGACACGACTACTGAACACTGAAGCTTTCTTT CSARTRLLNTEAFF
few TRBJ1-6 TRBV20-1 TRBD1 TGCAGTGCTAGAGAAACAGGGGGCCTGTATAATTCACCCCTCCACTTT CSARETGGLYNSPLHF
many TRBJ2-7 TRBV12-3/TRBV12-4 NA TGTGCCAGCAGTTCAAACAGAGACTCCTACGAGCAGTACTTC CASSSNRDSYEQYF